The present T cell receptor beta chain was sequenced within a study of T cell responses to AZD1222 COVID-19 vaccine. Study results and limitations: The span of vaccine-associated CD4 TCRs extended across spike, with dominance at 160-218 and 743-854. Clonal diversity was possibly underestimated, and the donors were mostly white British, with more females.

A word on this clone: The antigen remains undetermined.

The method was immunoSEQ multiplex PCR; TCRdb's version includes in-frame clones alone and lacks a portion of them. This repertoire shows tens of thousands of clones, 80% to 95% found once; its top ten account for around 30%. The source was peripheral blood, collected 28 days after the second AZD1222 dose. This sequence was found in an adult who received the AZD1222 COVID-19 vaccine.

The CDR3 DNA is TGTGCCAGCAGTTCCGGTTGGGGCACAGATACGCAGTATTTT. This gives the protein CASSSGWGTDTQYF. V is TRBV5-4 and J is TRBJ2-3; D unresolved. The CDR3 length is 14 residues. The V and J ends lost 5 bases and 1 base respectively, with 11 bases between them. CDR1 and CDR2 (germline): SGHNT, YYREEE (reference sequence). Filled out from reference TRBV5-4 and TRBJ2-3, the complete variable domain reads ETGVTQSPTHLIKTRGQQVTLRCSSQSGHNTVSWYQQALGQGPQFIFQYYREEENGRGNFPPRFSGLQFPNYSSELNVNALELDDSALYLCASSSGWGTDTQYFGPGTRLTVL.